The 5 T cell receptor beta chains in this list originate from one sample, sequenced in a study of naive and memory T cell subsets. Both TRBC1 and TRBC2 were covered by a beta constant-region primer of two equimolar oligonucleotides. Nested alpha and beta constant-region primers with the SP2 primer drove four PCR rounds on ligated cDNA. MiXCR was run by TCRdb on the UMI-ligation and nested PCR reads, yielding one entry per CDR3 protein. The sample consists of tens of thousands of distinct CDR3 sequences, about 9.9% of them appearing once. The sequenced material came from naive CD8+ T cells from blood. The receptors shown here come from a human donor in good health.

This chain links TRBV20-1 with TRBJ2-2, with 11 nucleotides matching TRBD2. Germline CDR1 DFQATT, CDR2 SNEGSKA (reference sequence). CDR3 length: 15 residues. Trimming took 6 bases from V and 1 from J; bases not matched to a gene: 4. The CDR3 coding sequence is TGCAGTGCGCCTGGGACTAGCGGGAACACCGGGGAGCTGTTTTTT. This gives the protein CSAPGTSGNTGELFF.

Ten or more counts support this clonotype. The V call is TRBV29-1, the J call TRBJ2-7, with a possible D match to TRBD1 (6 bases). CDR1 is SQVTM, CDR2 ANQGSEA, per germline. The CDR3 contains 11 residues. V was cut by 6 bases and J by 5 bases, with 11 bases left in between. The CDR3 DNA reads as TGCAGCGTGGGCCGACAGGACGAGCAGTACTTC. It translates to CSVGRQDEQYF.

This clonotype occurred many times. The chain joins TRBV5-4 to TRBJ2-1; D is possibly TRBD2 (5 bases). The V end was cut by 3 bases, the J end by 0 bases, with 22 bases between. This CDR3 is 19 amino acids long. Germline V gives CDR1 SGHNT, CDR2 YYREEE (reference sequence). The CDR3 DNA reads TGTGCCAGCAGCTCCGCTAGCAGACTATACACGAGCTCCTACAATGAGCAGTTCTTC. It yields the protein CASSSASRLYTSSYNEQFF. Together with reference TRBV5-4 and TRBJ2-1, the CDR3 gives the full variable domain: ETGVTQSPTHLIKTRGQQVTLRCSSQSGHNTVSWYQQALGQGPQFIFQYYREEENGRGNFPPRFSGLQFPNYSSELNVNALELDDSALYLCASSSASRLYTSSYNEQFFGPGTRLTVL.

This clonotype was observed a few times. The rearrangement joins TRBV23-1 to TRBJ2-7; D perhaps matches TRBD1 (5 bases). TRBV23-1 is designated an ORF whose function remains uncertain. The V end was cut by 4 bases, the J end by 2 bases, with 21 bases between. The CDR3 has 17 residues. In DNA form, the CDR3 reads TGCGCCAGCAGTCCCCCGGACACCCTTCAAGGGCCCTACGAGCAGTACTTC. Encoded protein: CASSPPDTLQGPYEQYF.

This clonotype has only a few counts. This chain's CDR3 is CASSEYSSGPGQPQHF. Here the CDR3 DNA reads TGTGCCAGCAGTGAATATTCGTCAGGGCCGGGTCAGCCCCAGCATTTT. V and J are TRBV25-1 and TRBJ1-5, with D possibly matching TRBD1 (5 bases). This CDR3 is 16 amino acids long. Germline CDR1 reads MGHDK; CDR2 reads SYGVNS. V was cut by 0 bases and J by 6 bases, with 15 bases left in between.